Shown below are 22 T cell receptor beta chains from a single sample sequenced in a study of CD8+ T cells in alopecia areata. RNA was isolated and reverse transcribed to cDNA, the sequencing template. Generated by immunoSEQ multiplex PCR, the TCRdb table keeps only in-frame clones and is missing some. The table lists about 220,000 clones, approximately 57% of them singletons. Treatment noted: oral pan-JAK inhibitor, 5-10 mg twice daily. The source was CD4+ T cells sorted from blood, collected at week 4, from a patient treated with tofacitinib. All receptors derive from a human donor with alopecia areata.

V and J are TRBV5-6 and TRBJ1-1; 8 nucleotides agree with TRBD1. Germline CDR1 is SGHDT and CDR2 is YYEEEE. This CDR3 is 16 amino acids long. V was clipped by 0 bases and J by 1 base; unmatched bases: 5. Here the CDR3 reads CASSLGAGQGNTEAFF. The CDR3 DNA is TGTGCCAGCAGCTTGGGGGCTGGACAGGGGAACACTGAAGCTTTCTTT. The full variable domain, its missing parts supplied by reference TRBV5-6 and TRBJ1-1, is DAGVTQSPTHLIKTRGQQVTLRCSPKSGHDTVSWYQQALGQGPQFIFQYYEEEERQRGNFPDRFSGHQFPNYSSELNVNALLLGDSALYLCASSLGAGQGNTEAFFGQGTRLTVV.

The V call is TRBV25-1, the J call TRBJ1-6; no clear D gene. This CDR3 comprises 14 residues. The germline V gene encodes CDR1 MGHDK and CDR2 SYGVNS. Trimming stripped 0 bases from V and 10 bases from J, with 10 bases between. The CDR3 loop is CASSEYKAYSPLHF. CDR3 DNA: TGTGCCAGCAGTGAATATAAGGCGTACTCACCCCTCCACTTT.

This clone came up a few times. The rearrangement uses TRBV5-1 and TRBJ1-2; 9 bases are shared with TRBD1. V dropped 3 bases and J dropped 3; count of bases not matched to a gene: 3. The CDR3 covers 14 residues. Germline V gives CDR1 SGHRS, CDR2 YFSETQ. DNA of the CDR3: TGCGCCAGCAGCTGGGACAGGGCTGACTATGGCTACACCTTC. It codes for CASSWDRADYGYTF. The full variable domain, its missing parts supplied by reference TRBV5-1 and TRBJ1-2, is KAGVTQTPRYLIKTRGQQVTLSCSPISGHRSVSWYQQTPGQGLQFLFEYFSETQRNKGNFPGRFSGRQFSNSRSEMNVSTLELGDSALYLCASSWDRADYGYTFGSGTRLTVV.

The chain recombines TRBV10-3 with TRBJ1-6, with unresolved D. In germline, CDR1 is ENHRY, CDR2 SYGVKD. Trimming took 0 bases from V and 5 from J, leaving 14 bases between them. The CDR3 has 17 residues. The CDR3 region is CAISESNGSRDNSPLHF. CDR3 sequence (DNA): TGTGCCATCAGTGAGTCGAATGGGTCTAGGGATAATTCACCCCTCCACTTT.

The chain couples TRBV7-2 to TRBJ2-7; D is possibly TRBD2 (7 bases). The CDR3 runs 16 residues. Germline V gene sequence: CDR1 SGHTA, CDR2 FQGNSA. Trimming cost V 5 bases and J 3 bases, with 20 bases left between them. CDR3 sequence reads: CASSRTAGAELYEQYF. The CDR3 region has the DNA TGTGCCAGCAGCCGGACTGCGGGGGCCGAGCTCTACGAGCAGTACTTC.

CDR3 sequence (DNA): TGTGCCAGCAGCGCGATTAGGGGTAGTCACGAGCAGTACTTC. Translation gives CASSAIRGSHEQYF. V usage is TRBV7-8 and J usage is TRBJ2-5; TRBD1 is a possible D gene (5 bases). The J call may not be correct, given that the DNA end is closer to TRBJ2-7. CDR1 is SGHVS, CDR2 FQNEAQ, per germline. The CDR3 covers 14 residues.

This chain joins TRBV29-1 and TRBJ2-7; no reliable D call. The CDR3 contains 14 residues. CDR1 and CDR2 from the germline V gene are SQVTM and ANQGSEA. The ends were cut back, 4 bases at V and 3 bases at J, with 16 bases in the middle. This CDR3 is CSVAPAGRLYEQYF. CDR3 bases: TGCAGCGTTGCCCCAGCAGGTCGGCTCTACGAGCAGTACTTC.

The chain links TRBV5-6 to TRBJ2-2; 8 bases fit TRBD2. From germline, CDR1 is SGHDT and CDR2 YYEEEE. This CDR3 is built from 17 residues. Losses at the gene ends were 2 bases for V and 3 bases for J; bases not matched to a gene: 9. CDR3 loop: CASSFGRIAGHTGELFF. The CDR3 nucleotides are TGTGCCAGCAGCTTTGGGCGTATAGCGGGGCACACCGGGGAGCTGTTTTTT.

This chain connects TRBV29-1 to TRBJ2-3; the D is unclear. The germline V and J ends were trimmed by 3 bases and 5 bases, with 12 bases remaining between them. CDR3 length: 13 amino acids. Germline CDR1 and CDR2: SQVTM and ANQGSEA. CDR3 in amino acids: CSVEGRLVDTQYF. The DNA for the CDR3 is TGCAGCGTTGAGGGCCGTTTGGTAGATACGCAGTATTTT.

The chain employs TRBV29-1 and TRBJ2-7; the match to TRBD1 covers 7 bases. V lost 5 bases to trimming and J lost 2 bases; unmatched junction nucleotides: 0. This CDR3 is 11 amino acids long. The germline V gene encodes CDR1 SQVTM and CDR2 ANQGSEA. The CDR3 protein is CSVQGAYEQYF. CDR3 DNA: TGCAGCGTTCAGGGGGCCTACGAGCAGTACTTC.

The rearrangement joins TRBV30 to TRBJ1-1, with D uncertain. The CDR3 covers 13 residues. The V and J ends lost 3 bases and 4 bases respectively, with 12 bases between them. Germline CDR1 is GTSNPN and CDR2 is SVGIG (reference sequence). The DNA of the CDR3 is TGTGCCTGGAGCCACCTCGGAAGCACTGAAGCTTTCTTT. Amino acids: CAWSHLGSTEAFF.

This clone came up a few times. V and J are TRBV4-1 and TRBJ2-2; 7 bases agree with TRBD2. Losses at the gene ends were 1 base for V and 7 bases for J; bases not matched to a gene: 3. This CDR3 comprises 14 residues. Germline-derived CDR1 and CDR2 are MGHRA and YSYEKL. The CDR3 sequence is CASSQAGRVGELFF. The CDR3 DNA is TGCGCCAGCAGCCAAGCAGGGAGGGTCGGGGAGCTGTTTTTT.

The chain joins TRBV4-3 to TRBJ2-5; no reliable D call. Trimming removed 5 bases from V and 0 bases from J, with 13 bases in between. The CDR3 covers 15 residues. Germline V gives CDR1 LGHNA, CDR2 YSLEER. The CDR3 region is CASSFSRGNQETQYF. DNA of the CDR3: TGCGCCAGCAGCTTCTCTCGTGGAAACCAAGAGACCCAGTACTTC.

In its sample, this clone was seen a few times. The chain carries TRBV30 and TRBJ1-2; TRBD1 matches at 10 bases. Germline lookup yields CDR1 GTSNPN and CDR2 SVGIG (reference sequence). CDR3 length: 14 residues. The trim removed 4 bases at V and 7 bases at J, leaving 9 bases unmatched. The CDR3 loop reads CAWKQRQGASGYTF. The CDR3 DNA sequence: TGTGCCTGGAAACAGCGACAGGGGGCCTCTGGCTACACCTTC. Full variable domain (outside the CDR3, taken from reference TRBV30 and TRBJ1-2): SQTIHQWPATLVQPVGSPLSLECTVEGTSNPNLYWYRQAAGRGLQLLFYSVGIGQISSEVPQNLSASRPQDRQFILSSKKLLLSDSGFYLCAWKQRQGASGYTFGSGTRLTVV.

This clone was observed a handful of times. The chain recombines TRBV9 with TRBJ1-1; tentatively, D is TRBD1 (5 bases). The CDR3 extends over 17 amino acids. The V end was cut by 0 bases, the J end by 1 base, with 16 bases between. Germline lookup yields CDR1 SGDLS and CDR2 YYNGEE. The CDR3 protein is CASSVGVLGGQNTEAFF. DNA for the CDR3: TGTGCCAGCAGCGTAGGGGTACTCGGGGGTCAGAACACTGAAGCTTTCTTT.

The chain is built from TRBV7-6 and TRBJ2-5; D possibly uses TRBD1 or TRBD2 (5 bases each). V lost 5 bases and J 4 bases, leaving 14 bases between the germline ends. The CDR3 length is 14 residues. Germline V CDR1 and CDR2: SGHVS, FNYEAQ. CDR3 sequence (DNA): TGTGCCAGCAGCAGCAGGGTGGGGGTAGAGACCCAGTACTTC. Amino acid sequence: CASSSRVGVETQYF.

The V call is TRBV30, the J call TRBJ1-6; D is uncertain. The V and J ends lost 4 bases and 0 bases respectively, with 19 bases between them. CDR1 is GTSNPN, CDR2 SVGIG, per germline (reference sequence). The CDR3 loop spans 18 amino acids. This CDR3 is CAWTLGSFGSSYNSPLHF. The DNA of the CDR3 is TGTGCCTGGACCCTAGGTTCTTTCGGGAGCTCCTATAATTCACCCCTCCACTTT. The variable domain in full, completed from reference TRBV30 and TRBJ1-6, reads SQTIHQWPATLVQPVGSPLSLECTVEGTSNPNLYWYRQAAGRGLQLLFYSVGIGQISSEVPQNLSASRPQDRQFILSSKKLLLSDSGFYLCAWTLGSFGSSYNSPLHFGNGTRLTVT.

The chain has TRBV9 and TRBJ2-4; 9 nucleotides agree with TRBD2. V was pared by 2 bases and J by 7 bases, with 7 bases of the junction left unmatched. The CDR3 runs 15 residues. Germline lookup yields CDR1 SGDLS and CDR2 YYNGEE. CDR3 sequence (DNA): TGTGCCAGCAGCGTGTCTTTAGCGGGGGATAACATTCAGTACTTC. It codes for CASSVSLAGDNIQYF.

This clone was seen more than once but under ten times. The CDR3 DNA is TGCGCCAGCAGCTTGGTGGCGGGGGACTACGAGCAGTACTTC. Its translation: CASSLVAGDYEQYF. This chain joins TRBV5-1 and TRBJ2-7; the match to TRBD2 covers 7 bases. Losses at the gene ends were 0 bases for V and 3 bases for J; bases not matched to a gene: 3. The CDR3 contains 14 residues. CDR1 is SGHRS and CDR2 is YFSETQ in the germline V gene.

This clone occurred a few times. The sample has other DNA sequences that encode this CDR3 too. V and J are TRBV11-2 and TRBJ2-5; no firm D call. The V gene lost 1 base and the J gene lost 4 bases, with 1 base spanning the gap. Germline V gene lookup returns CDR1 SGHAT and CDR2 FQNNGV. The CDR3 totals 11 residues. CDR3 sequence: CASSLGETQYF. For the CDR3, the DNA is TGTGCCAGCAGCTTAGGAGAGACCCAGTACTTC.

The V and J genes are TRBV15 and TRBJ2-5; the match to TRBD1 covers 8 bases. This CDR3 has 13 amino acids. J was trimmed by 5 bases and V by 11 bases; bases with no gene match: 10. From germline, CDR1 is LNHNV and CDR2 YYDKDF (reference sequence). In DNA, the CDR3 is TGTGCCCCGAAAGGACAGGGCGGGGAGACCCAGTACTTC. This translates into CAPKGQGGETQYF.

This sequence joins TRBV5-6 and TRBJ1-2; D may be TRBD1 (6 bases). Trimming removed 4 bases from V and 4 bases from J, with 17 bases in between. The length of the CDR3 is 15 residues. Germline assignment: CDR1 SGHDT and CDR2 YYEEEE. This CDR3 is CASSPVMGGAYGYTF. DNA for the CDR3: TGTGCCAGCAGCCCGGTGATGGGGGGCGCCTATGGCTACACCTTC. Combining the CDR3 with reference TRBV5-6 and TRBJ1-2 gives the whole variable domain DAGVTQSPTHLIKTRGQQVTLRCSPKSGHDTVSWYQQALGQGPQFIFQYYEEEERQRGNFPDRFSGHQFPNYSSELNVNALLLGDSALYLCASSPVMGGAYGYTFGSGTRLTVV.